This TCR beta chain originates from a study of Ad26.COV2.S vaccination and SARS-CoV-2 variants. Study-level background: Ad26.COV2.S arm of COV1001 included the donor. Once or twice, 56 days apart, Ad26.COV2.S was delivered intramuscularly. Broader study findings: Reports say spike-specific CD8+ and CD4+ T cell responses covered substantial breadth after vaccination. With respect to non-spike TCR breadth, vaccine and placebo recipients were similar.

The junction had 9 bases not matched to a gene; V was cut back by 4 bases and J by 7 bases. The CDR3 covers 16 residues. Germline assignment: CDR1 SGHNT and CDR2 YYREEE (reference sequence). A note on this clone: The target antigen is unknown.

Specified treatment: 15 to 20 received Ad26.COV2.S at low or high dose, single or two shots; about 5 received placebo; per-sample allocation not given. At day 63 after the first vaccine or placebo injection, samples were drawn. Produced via immunoSEQ multiplex PCR; TCRdb's table is partial and in-frame only. The sample has about 370,000 clones, about 88% seen once; the top ten hold roughly 3.2%. V gene TRBV5-4 combines with J gene TRBJ2-3; 13 nucleotides match TRBD2. The origin of this receptor is a person between 18 and 59 years old who received the Ad26.COV2.S COVID-19 vaccine or a placebo. Sample: peripheral blood, taken in a trial of Ad26.COV2.S vaccine versus placebo. The CDR3 coding sequence is TGTGCCAGCAGCCGCCCCACTAGCGGGGGGGCGAATACGCAGTATTTT. Its translation: CASSRPTSGGANTQYF.